What follows describes a single T cell receptor (beta chain). Its cognate antigen is unknown. The data were taken from a study of siplizumab effects on memory and regulatory T cells. Per germline, CDR1 MNHEY and CDR2 SVGAGI. The CDR3 is made up of 16 amino acids. The V and J ends lost 0 bases and 8 bases, in that order; junction bases with no gene match: 4. Per sample, some 100,000 TCR templates were assayed. This table comes from immunoSEQ multiplex PCR, and its TCRdb copy is limited to in-frame clones, with some not included. The table records around 94,000 clones, 90% to 95% of them present only once. General study points: Mappable alloreactive CD4+ clones came from Treg cells more than 60% of the time on average with siplizumab, against under 30% in controls. A significant reduction in alloreactive sequences traceable to unstimulated CD4+ memory cells was produced by siplizumab. The naive T cell population seemed more diverse than memory cells and seemed a major contributor to the alloresponse.

The sequencing input was CD4+ T cells sorted from blood. The rearrangement links TRBV6-5 to TRBJ2-2; 12 bases match TRBD2. The clonotype was recovered from a human donor in good health. This chain's CDR3 is CASSYSRTSGIGELFF. The CDR3 bases are TGTGCCAGCAGTTACTCGCGGACTAGCGGGATTGGGGAGCTGTTTTTT.